What follows describes a single TCR beta chain. Repertoires were generated with immunoSEQ multiplex PCR, while TCRdb's copy carries only in-frame clones and drops some. The sample contains 65,000 to 80,000 clones, under 90% of which appear only once. The sample is drawn from a study of OX40 agonist ivuxolimab in advanced cancers. The length of the CDR3 is 13 residues. V lost 1 base and J lost 4, with 7 bases in between. Germline V lookup: CDR1 MGHDK, CDR2 SYGVNS. The clonotype originates from an adult with an advanced solid tumor such as melanoma, head and neck, liver or kidney cancer. Material: CD4+ or CD8+ T cells sorted from blood, obtained in a trial of the OX40 agonist ivuxolimab. The V gene is TRBV25-1, the J gene TRBJ1-2; D gene ambiguous. The CDR3 protein is CASSEFVLYGYTF. The CDR3 region has the DNA TGTGCCAGCAGTGAATTTGTGCTCTATGGCTACACCTTC.